The clone carrying this T cell receptor beta chain was found once. What it recognizes is unknown. V was cut by 6 bases and J by 0 bases, with 10 bases left in between. This CDR3 contains 14 residues. TCRdb recomputed calls from the reads with MiXCR, one row per CDR3 protein. The table includes 350,000 to 550,000 distinct CDR3 sequences, about 33% detected once. This specimen comes from a study of T cell repertoires in cytomegalovirus infection. For the study at large: CMV infection and matching HLA type were both indicated by public TCR beta signatures. Study-wide findings and caveats: Carriers of CMV plus the relevant HLA were identified by cumulative public TCR beta family frequency. CMV-specific TCR beta clonotypes restricted by HLA-C were the ones dominating the ex vivo response.

The clonotype was recovered from a human donor in good health (CMV status not recorded). Some clones in this sample may be carry-over from other donors' samples. The chain couples TRBV12-3 or TRBV12-4 to TRBJ2-3; weak D call: TRBD1 (6 bases). The specimen sequenced was PBMCs. CDR3 nucleotides: TGTGCCAGCAGACGGGACATAAGCACAGATACGCAGTATTTT. As protein: CASRRDISTDTQYF.